This T cell receptor beta chain was sequenced for a study of CD8 T cells in ankylosing spondylitis. The study, taken as a whole, reports: As for the disease-linked clones, they showed a CD8+ phenotype and occurred at relatively low frequencies in peripheral blood. Both synovial fluid and blood in reactive arthritis had previously been reported to carry some motif variants. Made up of fewer than ten highly homologous variants, a TCR beta motif appeared characteristic of ankylosing spondylitis blood.

This clonotype was picked up many times. Its antigen is unknown. MiXCR, run by TCRdb on the 5' RACE reads, gives a single entry per CDR3 protein. The sample holds 200,000 to 250,000 distinct CDR3 sequences; around a tenth are singletons and the top ten take less than 8%. The CDR3 extends over 14 amino acids. Trimming removed 2 bases at V and 3 bases at J, with 11 bases between. Germline values: CDR1 SEHNR, CDR2 FQNEAQ (reference sequence). The chain carries TRBV7-9 and TRBJ2-7; D perhaps matches TRBD2 (5 bases). This sequence originates from a male donor with ankylosing spondylitis or in good health (not recorded which). Input material: blood, either unsorted or a sorted T cell fraction (not recorded which). CDR3 amino acids: CASSLSGGYYEQYF. Written as DNA, the CDR3 is TGTGCCAGCAGCTTAAGTGGAGGTTACTACGAGCAGTACTTC.